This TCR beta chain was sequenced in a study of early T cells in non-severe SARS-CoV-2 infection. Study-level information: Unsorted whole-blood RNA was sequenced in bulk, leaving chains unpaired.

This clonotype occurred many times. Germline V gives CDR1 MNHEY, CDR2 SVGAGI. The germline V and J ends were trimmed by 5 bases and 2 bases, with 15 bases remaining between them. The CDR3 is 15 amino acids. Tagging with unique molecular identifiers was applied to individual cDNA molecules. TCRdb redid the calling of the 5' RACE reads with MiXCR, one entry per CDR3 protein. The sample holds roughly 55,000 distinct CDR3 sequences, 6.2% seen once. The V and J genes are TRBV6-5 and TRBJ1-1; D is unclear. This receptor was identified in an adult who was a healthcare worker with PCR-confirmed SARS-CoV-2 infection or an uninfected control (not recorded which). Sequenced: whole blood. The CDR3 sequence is CASSPRTGVNTEAFF. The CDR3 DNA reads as TGTGCCAGCAGTCCCAGGACCGGGGTTAACACTGAAGCTTTCTTT.